This T cell receptor beta chain was obtained from a study of blood T cell repertoires in COVID-19. Background on the study: Donors in the United States, Italy and Spain gave samples during acute or convalescent COVID-19. Sample material is recorded as cDNA or gDNA derived from T cells, B-cell-depleted T cells, or PBMCs.

V was clipped by 8 bases and J by 7 bases, with 9 bases between them. Germline values: CDR1 MDHEN, CDR2 SYDVKM. The CDR3 has 10 residues. Original methodology: From reference gene primer amplification, estimates of nucleated cell counts were derived. Libraries were prepared by immunoSEQ multiplex PCR; TCRdb keeps only in-frame clonotypes and omits some of them. The V and J calls and the clone size are those of that table, but D and trimming were determined from the DNA. The sample records 210,000 or so clones, roughly 78% being singletons. This clone has more than one count but fewer than ten. The TCR comes from a woman of 80 years or more with active or convalescent COVID-19. Sequencing used peripheral blood. This chain joins TRBV28 and TRBJ2-7; D is undetermined. The CDR3 sequence: CASGSREQYF. For the CDR3, the DNA is TGTGCCAGCGGGTCGCGGGAGCAGTACTTC.